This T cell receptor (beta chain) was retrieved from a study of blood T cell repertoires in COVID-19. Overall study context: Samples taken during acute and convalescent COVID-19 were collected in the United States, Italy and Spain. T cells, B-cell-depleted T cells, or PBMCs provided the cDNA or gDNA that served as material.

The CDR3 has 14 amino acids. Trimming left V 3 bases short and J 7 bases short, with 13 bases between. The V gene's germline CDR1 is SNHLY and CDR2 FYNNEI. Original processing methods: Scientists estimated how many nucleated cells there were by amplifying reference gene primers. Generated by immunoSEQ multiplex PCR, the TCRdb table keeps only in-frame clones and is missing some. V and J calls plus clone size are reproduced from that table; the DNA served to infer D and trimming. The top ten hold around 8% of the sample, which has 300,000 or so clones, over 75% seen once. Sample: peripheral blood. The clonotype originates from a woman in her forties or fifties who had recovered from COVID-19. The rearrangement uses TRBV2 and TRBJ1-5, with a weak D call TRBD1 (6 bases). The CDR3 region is CASSDRTVTQPQHF. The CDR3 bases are TGTGCCAGCAGTGACAGGACAGTCACACAGCCCCAGCATTTT.